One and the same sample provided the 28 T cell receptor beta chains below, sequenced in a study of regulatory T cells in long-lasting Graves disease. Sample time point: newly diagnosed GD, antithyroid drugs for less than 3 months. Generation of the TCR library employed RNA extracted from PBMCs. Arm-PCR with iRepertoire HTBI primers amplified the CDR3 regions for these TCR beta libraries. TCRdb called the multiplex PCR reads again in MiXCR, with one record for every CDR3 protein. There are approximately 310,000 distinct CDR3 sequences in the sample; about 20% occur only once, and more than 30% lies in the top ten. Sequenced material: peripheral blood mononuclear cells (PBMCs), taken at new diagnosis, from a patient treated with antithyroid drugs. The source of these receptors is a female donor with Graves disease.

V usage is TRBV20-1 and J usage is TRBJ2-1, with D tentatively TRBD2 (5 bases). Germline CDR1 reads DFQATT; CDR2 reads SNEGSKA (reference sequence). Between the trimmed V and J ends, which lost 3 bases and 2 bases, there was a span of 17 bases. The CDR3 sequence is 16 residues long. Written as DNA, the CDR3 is TGCAGTGCTAGGGCGCCTCTAGGGAGCACCTACAATGAGCAGTTCTTC. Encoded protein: CSARAPLGSTYNEQFF.

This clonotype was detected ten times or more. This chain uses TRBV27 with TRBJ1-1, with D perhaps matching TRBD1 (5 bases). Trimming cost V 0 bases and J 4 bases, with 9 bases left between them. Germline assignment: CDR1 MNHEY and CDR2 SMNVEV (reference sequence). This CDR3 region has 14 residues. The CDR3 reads CASSLSGGGTEAFF. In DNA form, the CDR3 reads TGTGCCAGCAGTTTATCCGGTGGGGGCACTGAAGCTTTCTTT.

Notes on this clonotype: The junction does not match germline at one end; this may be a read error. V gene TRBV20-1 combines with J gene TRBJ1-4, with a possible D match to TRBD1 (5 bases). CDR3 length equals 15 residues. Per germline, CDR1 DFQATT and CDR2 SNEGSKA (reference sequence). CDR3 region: CSARDSRVTNEKLSF. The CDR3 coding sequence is TGCAGTGCTAGAGATTCCAGGGTTACTAATGAAAAACTGTCTTTT.

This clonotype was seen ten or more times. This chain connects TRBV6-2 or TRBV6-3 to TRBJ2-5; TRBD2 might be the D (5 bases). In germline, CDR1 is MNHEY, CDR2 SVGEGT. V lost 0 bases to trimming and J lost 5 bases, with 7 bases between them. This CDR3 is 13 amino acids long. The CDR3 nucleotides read TGTGCCAGCAGTTACTCAAGGGAGGAGACCCAGTACTTC. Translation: CASSYSREETQYF.

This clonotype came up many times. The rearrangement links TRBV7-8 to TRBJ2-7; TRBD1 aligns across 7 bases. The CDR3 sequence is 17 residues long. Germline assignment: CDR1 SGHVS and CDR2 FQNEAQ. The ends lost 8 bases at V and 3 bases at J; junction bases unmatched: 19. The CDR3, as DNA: TGTGCCAGCCGTCCATCCCCTTGGACAGGAGGTCGCTACGAGCAGTACTTC. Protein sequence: CASRPSPWTGGRYEQYF.

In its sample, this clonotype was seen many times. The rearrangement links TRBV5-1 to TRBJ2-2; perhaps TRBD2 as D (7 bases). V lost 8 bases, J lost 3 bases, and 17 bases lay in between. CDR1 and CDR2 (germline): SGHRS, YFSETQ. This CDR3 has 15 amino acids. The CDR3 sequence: CASLGGALDTGELFF. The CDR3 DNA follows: TGCGCCAGTCTGGGGGGGGCCTTGGACACCGGGGAGCTGTTTTTT.

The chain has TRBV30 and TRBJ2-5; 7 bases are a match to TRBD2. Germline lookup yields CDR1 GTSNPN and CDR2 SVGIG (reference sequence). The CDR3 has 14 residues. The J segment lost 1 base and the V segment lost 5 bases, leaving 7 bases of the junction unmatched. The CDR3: CAWEKERGQETQYF. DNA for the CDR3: TGTGCCTGGGAGAAGGAGCGGGGCCAAGAGACCCAGTACTTC.

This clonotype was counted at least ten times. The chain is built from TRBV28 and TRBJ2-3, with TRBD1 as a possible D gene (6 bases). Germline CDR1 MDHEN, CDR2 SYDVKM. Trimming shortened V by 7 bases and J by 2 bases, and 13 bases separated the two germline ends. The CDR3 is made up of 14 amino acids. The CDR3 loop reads CASTEQGYTDTQYF. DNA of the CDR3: TGTGCCAGCACCGAACAGGGTTACACAGATACGCAGTATTTT.

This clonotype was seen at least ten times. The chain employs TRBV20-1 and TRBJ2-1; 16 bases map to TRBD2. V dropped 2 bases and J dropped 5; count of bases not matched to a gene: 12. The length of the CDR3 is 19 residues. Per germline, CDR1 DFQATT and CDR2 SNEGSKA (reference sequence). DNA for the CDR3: TGCAGTGCTAGATCACAGGTGGGACTAGCGGGAGGGATCCACAATGAGCAGTTCTTC. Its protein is CSARSQVGLAGGIHNEQFF.

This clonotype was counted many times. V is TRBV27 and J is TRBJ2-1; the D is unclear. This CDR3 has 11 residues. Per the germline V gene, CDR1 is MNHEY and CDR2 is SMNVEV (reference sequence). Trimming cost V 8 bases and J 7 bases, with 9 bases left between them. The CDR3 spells CASLWENEQFF. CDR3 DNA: TGTGCCAGCCTATGGGAAAATGAGCAGTTCTTC.

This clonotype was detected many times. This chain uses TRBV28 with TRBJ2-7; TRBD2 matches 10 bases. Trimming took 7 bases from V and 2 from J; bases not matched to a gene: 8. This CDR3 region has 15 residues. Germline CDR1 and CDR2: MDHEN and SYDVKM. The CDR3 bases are TGTGCCAGCACCGAGCTAGCGGGGGAGACCTACGAGCAGTACTTC. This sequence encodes CASTELAGETYEQYF.

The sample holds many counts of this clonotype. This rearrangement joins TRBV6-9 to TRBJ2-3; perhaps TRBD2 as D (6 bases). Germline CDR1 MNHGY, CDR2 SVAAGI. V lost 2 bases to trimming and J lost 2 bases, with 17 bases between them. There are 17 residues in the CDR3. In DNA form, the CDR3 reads TGTGCCAGCAGTTATCTCGGGGACTCCGGGTCCACAGATACGCAGTATTTT. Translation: CASSYLGDSGSTDTQYF.

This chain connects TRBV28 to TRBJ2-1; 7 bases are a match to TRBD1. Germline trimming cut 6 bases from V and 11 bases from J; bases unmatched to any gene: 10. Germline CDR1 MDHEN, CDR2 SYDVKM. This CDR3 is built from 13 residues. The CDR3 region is CASRDGQEPKQFF. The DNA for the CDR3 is TGTGCCAGCAGAGATGGACAGGAGCCGAAGCAGTTCTTC.

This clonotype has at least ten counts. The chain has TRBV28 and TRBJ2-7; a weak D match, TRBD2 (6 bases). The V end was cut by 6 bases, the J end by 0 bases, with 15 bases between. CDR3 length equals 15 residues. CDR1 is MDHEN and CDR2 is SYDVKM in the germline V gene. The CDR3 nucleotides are TGTGCCAGCAGACCGGGACTCTTGAGCTCCTACGAGCAGTACTTC. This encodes CASRPGLLSSYEQYF.

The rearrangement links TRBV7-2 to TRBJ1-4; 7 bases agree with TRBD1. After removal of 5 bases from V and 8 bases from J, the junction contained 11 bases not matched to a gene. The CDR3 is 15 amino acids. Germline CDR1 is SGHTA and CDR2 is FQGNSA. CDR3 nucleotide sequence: TGTGCCAGCAGCCCCCAGGACAGGCTGGGGGAAAAACTGTTTTTT. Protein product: CASSPQDRLGEKLFF.

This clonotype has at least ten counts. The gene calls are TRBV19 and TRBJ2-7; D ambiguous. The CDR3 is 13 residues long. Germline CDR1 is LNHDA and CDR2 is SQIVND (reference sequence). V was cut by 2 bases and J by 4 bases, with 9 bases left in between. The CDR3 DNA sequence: TGTGCCAGTAGTATATCTCCCAGATACGAGCAGTACTTC. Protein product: CASSISPRYEQYF.

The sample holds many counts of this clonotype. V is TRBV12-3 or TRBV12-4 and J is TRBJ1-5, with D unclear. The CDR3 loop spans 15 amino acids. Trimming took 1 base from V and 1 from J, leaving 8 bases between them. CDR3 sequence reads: CASSLDPGSNQPQHF. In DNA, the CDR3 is TGTGCCAGCAGTTTAGATCCGGGAAGCAATCAGCCCCAGCATTTT.

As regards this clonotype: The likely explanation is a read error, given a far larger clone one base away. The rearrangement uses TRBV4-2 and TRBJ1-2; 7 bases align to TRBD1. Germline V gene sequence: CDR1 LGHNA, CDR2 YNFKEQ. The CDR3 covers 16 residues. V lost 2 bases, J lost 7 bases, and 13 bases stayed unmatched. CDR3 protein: CASSQSGTEAASGYTF. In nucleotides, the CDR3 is TGTGCCAGCAGCCAATCCGGGACAGAGGCCGCGTCTGGCTACACCTTC.

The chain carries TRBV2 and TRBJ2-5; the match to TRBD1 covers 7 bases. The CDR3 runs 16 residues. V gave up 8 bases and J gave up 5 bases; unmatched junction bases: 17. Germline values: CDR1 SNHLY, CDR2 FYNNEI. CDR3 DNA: TGTGCCAGCTCACTCAACCCGGGACAGAAGACCGAGACCCAGTACTTC. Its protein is CASSLNPGQKTETQYF. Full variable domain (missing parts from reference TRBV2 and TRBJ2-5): EPEVTQTPSHQVTQMGQEVILRCVPISNHLYFYWYRQILGQKVEFLVSFYNNEISEKSEIFDDQFSVERPDGSNFTLKIRSTKLEDSAMYFCASSLNPGQKTETQYFGPGTRLLVL.

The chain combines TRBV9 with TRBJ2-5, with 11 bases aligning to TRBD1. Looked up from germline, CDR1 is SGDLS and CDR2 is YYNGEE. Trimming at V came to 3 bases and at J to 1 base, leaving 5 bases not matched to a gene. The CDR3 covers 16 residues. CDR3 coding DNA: TGTGCCAGCAGCGGAGGAGGACAGGGGGCCCAAGAGACCCAGTACTTC. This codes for CASSGGGQGAQETQYF.

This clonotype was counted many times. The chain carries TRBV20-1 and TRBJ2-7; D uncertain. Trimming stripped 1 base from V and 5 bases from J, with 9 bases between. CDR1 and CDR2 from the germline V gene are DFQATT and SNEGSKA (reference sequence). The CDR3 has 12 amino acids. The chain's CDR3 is CSARGEVDEQYF. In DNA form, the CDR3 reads TGCAGTGCTAGAGGCGAGGTCGACGAGCAGTACTTC.

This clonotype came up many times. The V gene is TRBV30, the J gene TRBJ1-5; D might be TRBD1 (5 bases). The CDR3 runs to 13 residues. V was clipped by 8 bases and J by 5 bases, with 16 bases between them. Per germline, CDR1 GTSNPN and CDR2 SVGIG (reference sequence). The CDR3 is CAGGSPGDQPQHF. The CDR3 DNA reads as TGTGCCGGGGGGTCTCCCGGGGATCAGCCCCAGCATTTT. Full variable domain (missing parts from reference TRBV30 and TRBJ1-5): SQTIHQWPATLVQPVGSPLSLECTVEGTSNPNLYWYRQAAGRGLQLLFYSVGIGQISSEVPQNLSASRPQDRQFILSSKKLLLSDSGFYLCAGGSPGDQPQHFGDGTRLSIL.

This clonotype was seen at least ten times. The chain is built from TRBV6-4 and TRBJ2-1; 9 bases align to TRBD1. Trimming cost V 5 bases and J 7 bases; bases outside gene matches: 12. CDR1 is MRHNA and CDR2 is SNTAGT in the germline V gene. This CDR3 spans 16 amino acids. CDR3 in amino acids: CASSKGAGQGSNEQFF. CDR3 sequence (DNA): TGTGCCAGCAGTAAGGGGGCAGGACAGGGGTCAAATGAGCAGTTCTTC.

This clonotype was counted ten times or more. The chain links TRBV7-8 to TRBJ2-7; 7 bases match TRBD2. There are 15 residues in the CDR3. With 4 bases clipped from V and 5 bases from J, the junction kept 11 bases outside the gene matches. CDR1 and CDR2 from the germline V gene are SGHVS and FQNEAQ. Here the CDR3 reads CASSSIGRESHEQYF. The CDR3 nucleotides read TGTGCCAGCAGCTCAATTGGGAGGGAAAGCCACGAGCAGTACTTC. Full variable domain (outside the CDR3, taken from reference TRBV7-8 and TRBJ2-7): GAGVSQSPRYKVAKRGQDVALRCDPISGHVSLFWYQQALGQGPEFLTYFQNEAQLDKSGLPSDRFFAERPEGSVSTLKIQRTQQEDSAVYLCASSSIGRESHEQYFGPGTRLTVT.

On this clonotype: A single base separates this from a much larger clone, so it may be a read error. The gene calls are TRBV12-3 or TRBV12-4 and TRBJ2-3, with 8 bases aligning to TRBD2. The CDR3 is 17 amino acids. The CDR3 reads CASSFPRGSGKTGTQYF. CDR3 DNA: TGTGCCAGCAGTTTCCCCCGGGGTAGCGGGAAGACAGGTACGCAGTATTTT.

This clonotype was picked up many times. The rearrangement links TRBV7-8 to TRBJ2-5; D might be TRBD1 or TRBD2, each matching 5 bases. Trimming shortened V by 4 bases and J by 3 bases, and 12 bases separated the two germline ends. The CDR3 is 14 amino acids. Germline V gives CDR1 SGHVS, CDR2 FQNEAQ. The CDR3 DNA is TGTGCCAGCAGCTCACGGTGGGGGAAAGAGACCCAGTACTTC. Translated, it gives CASSSRWGKETQYF.

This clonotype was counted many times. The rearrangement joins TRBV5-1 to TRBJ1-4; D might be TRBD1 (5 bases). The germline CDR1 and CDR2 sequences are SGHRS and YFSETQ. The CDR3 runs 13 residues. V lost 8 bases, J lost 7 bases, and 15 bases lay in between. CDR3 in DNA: TGCGCCAGTTCCGGCGGGAGGGGTGAAAAACTGTTTTTT. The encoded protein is CASSGGRGEKLFF.

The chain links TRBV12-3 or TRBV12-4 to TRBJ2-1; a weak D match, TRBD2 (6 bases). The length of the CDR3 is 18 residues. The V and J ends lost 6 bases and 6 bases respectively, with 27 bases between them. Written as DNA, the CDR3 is TGTGCCAGCAGCCAAGGTGAGCGAGCCGGGAGAAGCTCCAATGAGCAGTTCTTC. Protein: CASSQGERAGRSSNEQFF.